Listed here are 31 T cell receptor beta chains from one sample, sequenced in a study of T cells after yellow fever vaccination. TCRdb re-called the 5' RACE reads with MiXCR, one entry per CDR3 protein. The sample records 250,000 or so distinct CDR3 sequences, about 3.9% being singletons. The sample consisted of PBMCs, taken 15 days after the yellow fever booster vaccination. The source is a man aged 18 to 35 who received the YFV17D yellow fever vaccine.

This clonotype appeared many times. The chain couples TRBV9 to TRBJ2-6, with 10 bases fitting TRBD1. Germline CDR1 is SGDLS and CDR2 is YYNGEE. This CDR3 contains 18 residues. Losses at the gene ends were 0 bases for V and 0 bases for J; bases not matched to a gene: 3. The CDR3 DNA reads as TGTGCCAGCAGCGTAGGGACAGGGGGGTCCTCTGGGGCCAACGTCCTGACTTTC. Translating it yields CASSVGTGGSSGANVLTF.

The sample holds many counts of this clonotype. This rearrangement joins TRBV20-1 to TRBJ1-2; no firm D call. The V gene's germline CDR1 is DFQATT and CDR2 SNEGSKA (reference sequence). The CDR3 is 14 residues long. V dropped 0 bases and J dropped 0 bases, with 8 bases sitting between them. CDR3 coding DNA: TGCAGTGCTAGAGATCACCGGTCTAACTATGGCTACACCTTC. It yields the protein CSARDHRSNYGYTF.

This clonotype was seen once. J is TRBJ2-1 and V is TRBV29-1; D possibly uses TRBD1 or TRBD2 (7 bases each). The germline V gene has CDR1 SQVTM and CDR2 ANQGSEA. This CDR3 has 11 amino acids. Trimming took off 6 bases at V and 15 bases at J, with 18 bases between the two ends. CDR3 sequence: CSVRREGARFF. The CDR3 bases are TGCAGCGTCCGGAGGGAGGGGGCTCGGTTCTTC.

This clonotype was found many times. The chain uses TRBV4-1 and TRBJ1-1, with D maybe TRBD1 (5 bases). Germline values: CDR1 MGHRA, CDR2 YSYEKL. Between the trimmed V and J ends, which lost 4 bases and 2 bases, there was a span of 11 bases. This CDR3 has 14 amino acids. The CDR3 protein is CASSRATGNTEAFF. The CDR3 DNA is TGCGCCAGCAGCCGGGCAACAGGCAACACTGAAGCTTTCTTT.

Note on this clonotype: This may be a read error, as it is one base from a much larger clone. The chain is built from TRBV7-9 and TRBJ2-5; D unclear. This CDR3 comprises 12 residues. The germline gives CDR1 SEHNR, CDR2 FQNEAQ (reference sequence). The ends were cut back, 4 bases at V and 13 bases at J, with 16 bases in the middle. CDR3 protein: CASSSFGRSLYF. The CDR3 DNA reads TGTGCCAGCAGCTCCTTCGGGCGCAGCCTGTACTTC.

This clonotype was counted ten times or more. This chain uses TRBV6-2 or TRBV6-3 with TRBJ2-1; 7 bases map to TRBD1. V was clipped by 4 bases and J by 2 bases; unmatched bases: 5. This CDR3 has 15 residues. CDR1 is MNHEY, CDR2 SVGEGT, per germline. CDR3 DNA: TGTGCCAGCAGTTTGACAGGGTCGCCCTACAATGAGCAGTTCTTC. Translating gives CASSLTGSPYNEQFF.

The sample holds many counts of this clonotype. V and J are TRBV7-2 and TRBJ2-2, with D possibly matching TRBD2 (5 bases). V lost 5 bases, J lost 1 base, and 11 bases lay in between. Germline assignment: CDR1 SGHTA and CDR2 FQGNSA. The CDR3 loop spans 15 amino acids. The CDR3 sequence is CASSRGPGNTGELFF. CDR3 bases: TGTGCCAGCAGCAGAGGGCCAGGGAACACCGGGGAGCTGTTTTTT.

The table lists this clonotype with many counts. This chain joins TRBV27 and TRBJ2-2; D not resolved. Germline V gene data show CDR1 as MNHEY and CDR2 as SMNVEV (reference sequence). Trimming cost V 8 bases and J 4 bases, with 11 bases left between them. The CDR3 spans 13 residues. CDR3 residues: CASSQRLTGELFF. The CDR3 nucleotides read TGTGCCAGCTCCCAGCGACTCACCGGGGAGCTGTTTTTT.

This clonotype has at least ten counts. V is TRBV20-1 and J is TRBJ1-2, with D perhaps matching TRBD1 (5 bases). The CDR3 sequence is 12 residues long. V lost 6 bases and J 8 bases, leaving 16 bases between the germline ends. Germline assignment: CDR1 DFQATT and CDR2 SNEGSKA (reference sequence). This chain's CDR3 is CSALDGGVGYTF. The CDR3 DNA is TGCAGTGCGCTCGATGGGGGGGTAGGCTACACCTTC.

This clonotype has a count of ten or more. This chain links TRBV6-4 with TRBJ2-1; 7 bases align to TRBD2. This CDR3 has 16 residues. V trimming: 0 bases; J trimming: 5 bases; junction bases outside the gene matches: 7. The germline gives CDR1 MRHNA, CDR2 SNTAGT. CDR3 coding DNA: TGTGCCAGCAGTGACTCCGCTGGCGGGGGAAACAATGAGCAGTTCTTC. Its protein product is CASSDSAGGGNNEQFF.

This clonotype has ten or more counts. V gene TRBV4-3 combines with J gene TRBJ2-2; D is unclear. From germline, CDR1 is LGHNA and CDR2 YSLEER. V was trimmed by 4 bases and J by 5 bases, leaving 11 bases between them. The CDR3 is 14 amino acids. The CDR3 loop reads CASSPRSLTGELFF. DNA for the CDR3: TGCGCCAGCAGCCCAAGGTCATTGACCGGGGAGCTGTTTTTT.

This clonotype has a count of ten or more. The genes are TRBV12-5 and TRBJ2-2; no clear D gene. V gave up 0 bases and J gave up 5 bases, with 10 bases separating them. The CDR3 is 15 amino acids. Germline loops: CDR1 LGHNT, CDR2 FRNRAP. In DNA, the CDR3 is TGTGCTAGTGGTTTGGTACTCGACAAGACCGGGGAGCTGTTTTTT. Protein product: CASGLVLDKTGELFF.

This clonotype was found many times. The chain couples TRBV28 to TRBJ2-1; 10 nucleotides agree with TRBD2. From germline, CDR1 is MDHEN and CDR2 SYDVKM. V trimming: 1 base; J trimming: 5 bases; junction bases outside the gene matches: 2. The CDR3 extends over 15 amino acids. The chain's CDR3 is CASSLYTSGDNEQFF. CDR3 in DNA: TGTGCCAGCAGTTTATATACTAGCGGGGACAATGAGCAGTTCTTC.

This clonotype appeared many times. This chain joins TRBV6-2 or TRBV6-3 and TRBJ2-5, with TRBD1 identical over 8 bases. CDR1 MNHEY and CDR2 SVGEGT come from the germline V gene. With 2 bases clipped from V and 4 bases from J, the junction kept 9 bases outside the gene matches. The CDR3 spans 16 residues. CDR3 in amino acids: CASSYQGAHNGETQYF. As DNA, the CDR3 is TGTGCCAGCAGTTACCAGGGGGCGCATAATGGAGAGACCCAGTACTTC.

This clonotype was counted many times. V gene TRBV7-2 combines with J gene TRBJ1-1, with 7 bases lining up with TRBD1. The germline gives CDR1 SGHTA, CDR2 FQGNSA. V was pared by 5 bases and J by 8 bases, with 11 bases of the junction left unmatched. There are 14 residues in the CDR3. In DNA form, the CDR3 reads TGTGCCAGCAGCCCGCAGGGGGTAGGGGGGGAAGCTTTCTTT. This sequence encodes CASSPQGVGGEAFF.

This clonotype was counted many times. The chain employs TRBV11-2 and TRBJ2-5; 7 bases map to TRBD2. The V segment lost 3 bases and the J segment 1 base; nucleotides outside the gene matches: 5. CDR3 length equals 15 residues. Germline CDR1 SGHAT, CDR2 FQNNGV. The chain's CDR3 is CASSFPAGSQETQYF. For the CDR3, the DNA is TGTGCCAGCAGCTTTCCAGCGGGGAGCCAAGAGACCCAGTACTTC.

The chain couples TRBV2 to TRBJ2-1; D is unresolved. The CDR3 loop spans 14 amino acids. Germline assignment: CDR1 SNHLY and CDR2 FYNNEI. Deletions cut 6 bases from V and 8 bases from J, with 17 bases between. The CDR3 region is CASRADNLDDEQFF. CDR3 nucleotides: TGTGCCAGCAGAGCAGACAATTTGGACGATGAGCAGTTCTTC.

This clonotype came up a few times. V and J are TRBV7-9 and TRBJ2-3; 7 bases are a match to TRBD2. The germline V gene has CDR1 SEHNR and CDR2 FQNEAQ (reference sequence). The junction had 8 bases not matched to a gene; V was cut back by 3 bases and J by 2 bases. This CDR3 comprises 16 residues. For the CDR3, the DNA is TGTGCCAGCAGCTTCGTCCCTAGCGGTTACACAGATACGCAGTATTTT. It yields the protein CASSFVPSGYTDTQYF.

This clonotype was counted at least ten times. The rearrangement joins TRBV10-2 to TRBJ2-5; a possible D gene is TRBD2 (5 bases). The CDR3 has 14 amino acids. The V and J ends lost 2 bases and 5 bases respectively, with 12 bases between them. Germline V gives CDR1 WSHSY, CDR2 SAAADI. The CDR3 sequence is CASSEDVRGETQYF. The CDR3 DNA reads TGCGCCAGCAGTGAGGATGTGAGAGGGGAGACCCAGTACTTC.

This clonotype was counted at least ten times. CDR3 protein: CAIRSGVAGYEQYV. The CDR3 nucleotides read TGTGCCATCAGATCTGGAGTTGCCGGCTACGAGCAGTACGTC. The rearrangement uses TRBV10-3 and TRBJ2-7; D remains ambiguous. In germline, CDR1 is ENHRY, CDR2 SYGVKD. The CDR3 length is 14 residues. Trimming removed 6 bases at V and 3 bases at J, with 15 bases between.

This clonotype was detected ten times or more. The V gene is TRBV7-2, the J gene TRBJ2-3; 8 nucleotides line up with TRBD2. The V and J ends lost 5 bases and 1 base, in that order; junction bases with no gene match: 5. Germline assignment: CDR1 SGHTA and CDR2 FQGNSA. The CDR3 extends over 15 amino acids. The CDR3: CASSKTGGGTDTQYF. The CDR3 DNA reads TGTGCCAGCAGCAAGACGGGGGGGGGCACAGATACGCAGTATTTT.

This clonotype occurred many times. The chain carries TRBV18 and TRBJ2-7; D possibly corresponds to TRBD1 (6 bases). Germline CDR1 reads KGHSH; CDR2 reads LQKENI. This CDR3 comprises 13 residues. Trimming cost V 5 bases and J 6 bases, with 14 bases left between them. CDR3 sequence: CASSRSDSSEQYV. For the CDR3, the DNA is TGTGCCAGCTCAAGATCGGACAGTTCCGAGCAGTACGTC.

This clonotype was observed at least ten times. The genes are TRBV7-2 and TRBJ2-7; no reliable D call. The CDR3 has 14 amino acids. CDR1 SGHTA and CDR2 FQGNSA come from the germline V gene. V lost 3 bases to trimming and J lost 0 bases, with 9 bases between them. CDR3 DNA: TGTGCCAGCAGCTTTAAGGACGGCTCCTACGAGCAGTACTTC. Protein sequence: CASSFKDGSYEQYF.

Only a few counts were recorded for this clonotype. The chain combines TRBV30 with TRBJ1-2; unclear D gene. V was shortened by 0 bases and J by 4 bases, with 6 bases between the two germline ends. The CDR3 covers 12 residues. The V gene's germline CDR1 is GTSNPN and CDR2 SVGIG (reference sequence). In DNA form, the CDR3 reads TGTGCCTGGAGTGTCCAGTCCTATGGCTACACCTTC. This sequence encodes CAWSVQSYGYTF.

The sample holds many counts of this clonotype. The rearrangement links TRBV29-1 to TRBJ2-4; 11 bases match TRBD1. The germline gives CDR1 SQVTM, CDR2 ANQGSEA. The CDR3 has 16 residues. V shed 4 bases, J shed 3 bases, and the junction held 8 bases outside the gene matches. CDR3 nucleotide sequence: TGCAGCGTTGGCAGCGCCGGGACAGGGGGCAAAAACATTCAGTACTTC. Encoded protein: CSVGSAGTGGKNIQYF.

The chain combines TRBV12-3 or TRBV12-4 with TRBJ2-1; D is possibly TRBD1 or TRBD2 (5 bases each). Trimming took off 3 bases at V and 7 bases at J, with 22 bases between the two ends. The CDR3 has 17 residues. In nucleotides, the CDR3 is TGTGCCAGCAGTTTGTTGGTGAGTCTGGGGACCGAAAATGAGCAGTTCTTC. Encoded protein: CASSLLVSLGTENEQFF.

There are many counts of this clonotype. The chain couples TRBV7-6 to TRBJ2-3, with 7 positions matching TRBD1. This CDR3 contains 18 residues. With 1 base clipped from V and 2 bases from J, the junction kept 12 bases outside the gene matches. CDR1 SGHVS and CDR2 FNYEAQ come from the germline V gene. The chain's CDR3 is CASSLGAAWGQLTDTQYF. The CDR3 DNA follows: TGTGCCAGCAGCTTAGGCGCGGCGTGGGGACAGCTCACAGATACGCAGTATTTT. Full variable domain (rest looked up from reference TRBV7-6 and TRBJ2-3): GAGVSQSPRYKVTKRGQDVALRCDPISGHVSLYWYRQALGQGPEFLTYFNYEAQQDKSGLPNDRFSAERPEGSISTLTIQRTEQRDSAMYRCASSLGAAWGQLTDTQYFGPGTRLTVL.

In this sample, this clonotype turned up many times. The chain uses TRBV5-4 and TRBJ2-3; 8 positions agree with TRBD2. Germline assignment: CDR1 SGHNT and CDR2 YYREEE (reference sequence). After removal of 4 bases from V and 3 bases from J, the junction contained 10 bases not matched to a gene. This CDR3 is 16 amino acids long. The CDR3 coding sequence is TGTGCCAGCAGCAGAACAACGGGGGGGCCTACAGATACGCAGTATTTT. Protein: CASSRTTGGPTDTQYF. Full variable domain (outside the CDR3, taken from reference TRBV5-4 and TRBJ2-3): ETGVTQSPTHLIKTRGQQVTLRCSSQSGHNTVSWYQQALGQGPQFIFQYYREEENGRGNFPPRFSGLQFPNYSSELNVNALELDDSALYLCASSRTTGGPTDTQYFGPGTRLTVL.

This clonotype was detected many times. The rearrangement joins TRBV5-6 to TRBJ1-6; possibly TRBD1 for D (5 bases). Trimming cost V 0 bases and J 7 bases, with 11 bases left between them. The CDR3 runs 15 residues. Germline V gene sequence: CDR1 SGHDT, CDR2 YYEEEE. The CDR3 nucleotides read TGTGCCAGCAGCTTGGGACCATGGGGGAATTCACCCCTCCACTTT. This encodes CASSLGPWGNSPLHF. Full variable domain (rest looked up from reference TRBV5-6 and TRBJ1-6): DAGVTQSPTHLIKTRGQQVTLRCSPKSGHDTVSWYQQALGQGPQFIFQYYEEEERQRGNFPDRFSGHQFPNYSSELNVNALLLGDSALYLCASSLGPWGNSPLHFGNGTRLTVT.

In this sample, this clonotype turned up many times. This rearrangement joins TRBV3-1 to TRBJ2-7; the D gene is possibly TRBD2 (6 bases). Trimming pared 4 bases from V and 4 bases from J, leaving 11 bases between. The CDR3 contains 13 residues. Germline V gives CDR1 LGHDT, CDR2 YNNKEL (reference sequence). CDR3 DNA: TGTGCCAGCAGCCTTGGGGGGAGGTACGAGCAGTACTTC. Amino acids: CASSLGGRYEQYF.

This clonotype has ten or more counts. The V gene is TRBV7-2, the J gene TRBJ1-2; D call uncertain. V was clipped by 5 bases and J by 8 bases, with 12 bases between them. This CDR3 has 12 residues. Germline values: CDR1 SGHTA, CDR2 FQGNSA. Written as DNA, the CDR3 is TGTGCCAGCAGCCTTGATTCCCGCGGCTACACCTTC. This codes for CASSLDSRGYTF.